This paragraph reports one TCR beta chain. The antigen is unknown. Despite likely unrecorded immune exposures, the donors were nominally healthy at the time of sampling. It was with 60 Vbeta and 13 Jbeta primers that the PCR ran. Some clones are missing from TCRdb's copy, which holds only in-frame ones; the method was immunoSEQ multiplex PCR. The table includes around 190,000 clones, 79% detected once. This CDR3 region has 17 residues. Germline V gene sequence: CDR1 SGHAT, CDR2 FQNNGV. V gave up 0 bases and J gave up 3 bases, with 17 bases separating them. The source of the sample is a study of cytomegalovirus exposure and HLA in healthy donors. Study-level findings and limits: Across donors, presence/absence analyses took sequencing depth to be roughly uniform. Earlier analysis looked at TCR beta V segments, and most were productive about 90% or about 30% of the time. Later analysis suggested most CMV-associated TCR beta chains were HLA-restricted.

The rearrangement joins TRBV11-2 to TRBJ2-5; D is possibly TRBD1 (6 bases). The sequence derives from a woman aged 30 to 39 in good health and CMV-seropositive. The source material was PBMCs. CDR3 nucleotides: TGTGCCAGCAGCTTAGATGTGGGGTTACAGGGTAAAGAGACCCAGTACTTC. Protein: CASSLDVGLQGKETQYF.